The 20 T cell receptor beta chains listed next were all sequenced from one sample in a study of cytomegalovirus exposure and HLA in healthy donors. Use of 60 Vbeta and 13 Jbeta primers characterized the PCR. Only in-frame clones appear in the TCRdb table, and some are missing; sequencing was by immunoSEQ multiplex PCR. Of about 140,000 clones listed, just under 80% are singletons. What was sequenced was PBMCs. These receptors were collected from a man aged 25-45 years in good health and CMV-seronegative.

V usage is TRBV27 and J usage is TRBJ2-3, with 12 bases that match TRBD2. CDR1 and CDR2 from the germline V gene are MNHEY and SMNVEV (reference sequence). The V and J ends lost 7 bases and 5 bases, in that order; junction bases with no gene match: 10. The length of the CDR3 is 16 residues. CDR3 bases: TGTGCCAGCAAAGTTGGTGAGACTAGCGGGGGAGATACGCAGTATTTT. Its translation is CASKVGETSGGDTQYF.

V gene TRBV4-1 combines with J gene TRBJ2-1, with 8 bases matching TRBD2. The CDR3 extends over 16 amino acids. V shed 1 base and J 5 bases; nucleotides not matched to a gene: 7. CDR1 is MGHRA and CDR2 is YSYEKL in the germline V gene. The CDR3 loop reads CASSQGFGRADNEQFF. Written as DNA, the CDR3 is TGCGCCAGCAGCCAAGGCTTCGGGAGGGCGGACAATGAGCAGTTCTTC.

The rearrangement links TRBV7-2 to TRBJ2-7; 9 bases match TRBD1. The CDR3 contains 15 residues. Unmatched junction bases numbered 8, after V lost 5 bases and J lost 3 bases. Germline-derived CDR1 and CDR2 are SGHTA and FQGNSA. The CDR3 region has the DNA TGTGCCAGCAGCCTATCCGGGACAGGGAACTACGAGCAGTACTTC. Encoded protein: CASSLSGTGNYEQYF.

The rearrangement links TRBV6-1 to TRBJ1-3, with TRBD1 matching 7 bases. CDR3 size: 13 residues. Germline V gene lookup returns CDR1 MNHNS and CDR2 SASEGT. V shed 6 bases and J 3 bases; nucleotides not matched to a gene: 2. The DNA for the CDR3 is TGTGCCAGCAGCCGGGACAGTGGAAACACCATATATTTT. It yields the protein CASSRDSGNTIYF.

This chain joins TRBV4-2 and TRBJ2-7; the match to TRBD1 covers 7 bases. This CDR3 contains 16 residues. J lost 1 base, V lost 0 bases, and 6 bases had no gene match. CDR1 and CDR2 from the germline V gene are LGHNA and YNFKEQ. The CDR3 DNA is TGTGCCAGCAGCCAAGAATCGACAGGGCGGTCCTACGAGCAGTACTTC. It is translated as CASSQESTGRSYEQYF.

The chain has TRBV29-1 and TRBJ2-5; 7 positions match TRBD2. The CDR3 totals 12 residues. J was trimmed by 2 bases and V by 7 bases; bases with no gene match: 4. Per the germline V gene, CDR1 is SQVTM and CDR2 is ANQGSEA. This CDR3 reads CSGGGMQETQYF. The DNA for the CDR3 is TGCAGCGGGGGAGGGATGCAAGAGACCCAGTACTTC.

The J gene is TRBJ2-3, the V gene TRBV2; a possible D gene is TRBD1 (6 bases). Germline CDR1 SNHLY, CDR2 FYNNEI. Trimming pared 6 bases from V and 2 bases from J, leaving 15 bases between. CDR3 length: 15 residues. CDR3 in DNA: TGTGCCAGCAGCCTGCCACAGGGCTTCACAGATACGCAGTATTTT. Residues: CASSLPQGFTDTQYF.

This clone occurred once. CDR3 loop: CAISSQAYQETQYF. The CDR3 DNA reads as TGTGCCATCAGCTCTCAGGCTTATCAAGAGACCCAGTACTTC. The rearrangement links TRBV10-3 to TRBJ2-5; D is uncertain. Per the germline V gene, CDR1 is ENHRY and CDR2 is SYGVKD. The CDR3 is made up of 14 amino acids. V lost 6 bases, J lost 2 bases, and 13 bases lay in between.

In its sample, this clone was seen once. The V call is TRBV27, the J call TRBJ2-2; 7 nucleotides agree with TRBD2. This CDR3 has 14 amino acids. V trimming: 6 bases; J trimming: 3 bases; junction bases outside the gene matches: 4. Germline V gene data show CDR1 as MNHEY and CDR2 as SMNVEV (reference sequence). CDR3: CASRRAGDTGELFF. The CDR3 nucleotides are TGTGCCAGCAGGCGGGCGGGGGACACCGGGGAGCTGTTTTTT.

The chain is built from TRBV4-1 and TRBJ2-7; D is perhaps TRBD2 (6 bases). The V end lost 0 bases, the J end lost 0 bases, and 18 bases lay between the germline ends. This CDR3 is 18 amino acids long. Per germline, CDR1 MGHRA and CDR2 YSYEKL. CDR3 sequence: CASSQDGWRPGSSYEQYF. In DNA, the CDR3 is TGCGCCAGCAGCCAAGATGGGTGGAGGCCCGGGAGCTCCTACGAGCAGTACTTC.

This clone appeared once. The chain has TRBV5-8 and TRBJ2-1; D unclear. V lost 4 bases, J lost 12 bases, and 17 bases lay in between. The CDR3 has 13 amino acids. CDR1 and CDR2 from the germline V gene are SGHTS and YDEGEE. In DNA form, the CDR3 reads TGTGCCAGCAGCCAAAACCCAGGATTGGGGCAGTTCTTC. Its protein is CASSQNPGLGQFF.

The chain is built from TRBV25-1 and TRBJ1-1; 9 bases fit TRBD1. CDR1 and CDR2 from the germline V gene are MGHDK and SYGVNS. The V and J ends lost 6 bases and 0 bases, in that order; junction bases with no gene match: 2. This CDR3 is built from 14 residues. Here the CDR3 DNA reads TGTGCCAGCAGGGGGACAGGGCTGAACACTGAAGCTTTCTTT. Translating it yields CASRGTGLNTEAFF.

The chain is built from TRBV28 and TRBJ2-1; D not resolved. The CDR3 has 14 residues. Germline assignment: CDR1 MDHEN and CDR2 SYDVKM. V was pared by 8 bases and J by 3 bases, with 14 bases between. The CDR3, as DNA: TGTGCCAGCCGAGCCAGACCGGGCTACAATGAGCAGTTCTTC. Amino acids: CASRARPGYNEQFF.

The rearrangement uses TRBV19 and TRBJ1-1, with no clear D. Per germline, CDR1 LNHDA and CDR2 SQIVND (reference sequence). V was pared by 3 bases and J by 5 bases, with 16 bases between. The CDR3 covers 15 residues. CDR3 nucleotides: TGTGCCAGTAGTATGCTCGGAGAGGGTGGTACTGAAGCTTTCTTT. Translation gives CASSMLGEGGTEAFF.

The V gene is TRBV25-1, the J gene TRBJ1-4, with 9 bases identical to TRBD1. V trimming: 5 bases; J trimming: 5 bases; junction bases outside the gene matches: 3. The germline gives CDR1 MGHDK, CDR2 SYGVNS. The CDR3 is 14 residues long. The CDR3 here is CASSSGTGNEKLFF. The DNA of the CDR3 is TGTGCCAGCAGTTCTGGGACAGGGAATGAAAAACTGTTTTTT.

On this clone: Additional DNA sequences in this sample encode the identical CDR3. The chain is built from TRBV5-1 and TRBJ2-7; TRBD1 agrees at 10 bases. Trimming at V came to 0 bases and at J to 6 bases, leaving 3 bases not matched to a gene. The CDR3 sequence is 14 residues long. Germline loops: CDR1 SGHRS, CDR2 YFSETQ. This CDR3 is CASSLGDRGGEQYF. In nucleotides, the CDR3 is TGCGCCAGCAGCTTGGGGGACAGGGGTGGCGAGCAGTACTTC.

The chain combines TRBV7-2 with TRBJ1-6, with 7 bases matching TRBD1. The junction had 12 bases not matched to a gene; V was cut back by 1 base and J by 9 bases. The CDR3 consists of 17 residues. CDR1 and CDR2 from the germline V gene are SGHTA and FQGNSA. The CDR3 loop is CASSLDPRDRVLSPLHF. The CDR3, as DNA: TGTGCCAGCAGCTTAGACCCCCGTGACAGGGTTCTTTCACCCCTCCACTTT. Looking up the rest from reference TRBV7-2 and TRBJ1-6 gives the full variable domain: GAGVSQSPSNKVTEKGKDVELRCDPISGHTALYWYRQSLGQGLEFLIYFQGNSAPDKSGLPSDRFSAERTGGSVSTLTIQRTQQEDSAVYLCASSLDPRDRVLSPLHFGNGTRLTVT.

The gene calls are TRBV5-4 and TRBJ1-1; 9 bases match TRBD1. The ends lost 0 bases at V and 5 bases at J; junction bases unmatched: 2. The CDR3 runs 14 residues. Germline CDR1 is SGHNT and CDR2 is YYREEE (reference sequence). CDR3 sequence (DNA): TGTGCCAGCAGCTTGGCGGGACAGGGAACTGAAGCTTTCTTT. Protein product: CASSLAGQGTEAFF.

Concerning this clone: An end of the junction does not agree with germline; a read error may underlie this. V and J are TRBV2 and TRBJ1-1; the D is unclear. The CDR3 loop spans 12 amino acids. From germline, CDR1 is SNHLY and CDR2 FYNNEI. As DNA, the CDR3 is TGTGCCAGCACTCTGAGGAACCCTGAAGCTTTCTTT. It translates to CASTLRNPEAFF.

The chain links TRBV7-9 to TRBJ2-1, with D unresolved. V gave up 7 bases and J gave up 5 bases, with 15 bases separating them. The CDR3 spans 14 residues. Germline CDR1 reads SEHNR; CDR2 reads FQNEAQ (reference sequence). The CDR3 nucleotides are TGTGCCAGCAACCAGGTTCTCCTCCACAATGAGCAGTTCTTC. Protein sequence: CASNQVLLHNEQFF.